This T cell receptor beta chain stems from a study of shared clonotypes between healthy human individuals. With regard to this clone: Its specificity is unknown.

Looked up from germline, CDR1 is LNHDA and CDR2 is SQIVND (reference sequence). The junction had 20 bases not matched to a gene; V was cut back by 7 bases and J by 8 bases. The CDR3 has 17 residues. Points from the study as a whole: Among non-shared clonotypes, generation probabilities were lower than among those shared by all four donors.

Terminally differentiated effector memory CD45RA+ cells were left out of the naive CD8 fraction, which was CD45RO-negative and positively selected for CCR7. Sequencing was performed with immunoSEQ multiplex PCR; in TCRdb, only in-frame clones are kept and a portion is missing. The sample consists of roughly 810,000 clones, about 96% of them appearing once. The TCR originated in a man younger than 40 in good health. Specimen: naive CD8+ T cells sorted from blood. This chain joins TRBV19 and TRBJ2-1; the match to TRBD2 covers 7 bases. The CDR3 loop reads CASMGRYGTTSRDEQFF. The CDR3 DNA follows: TGTGCCAGTATGGGTAGGTACGGGACTACCAGCCGCGATGAGCAGTTCTTC.